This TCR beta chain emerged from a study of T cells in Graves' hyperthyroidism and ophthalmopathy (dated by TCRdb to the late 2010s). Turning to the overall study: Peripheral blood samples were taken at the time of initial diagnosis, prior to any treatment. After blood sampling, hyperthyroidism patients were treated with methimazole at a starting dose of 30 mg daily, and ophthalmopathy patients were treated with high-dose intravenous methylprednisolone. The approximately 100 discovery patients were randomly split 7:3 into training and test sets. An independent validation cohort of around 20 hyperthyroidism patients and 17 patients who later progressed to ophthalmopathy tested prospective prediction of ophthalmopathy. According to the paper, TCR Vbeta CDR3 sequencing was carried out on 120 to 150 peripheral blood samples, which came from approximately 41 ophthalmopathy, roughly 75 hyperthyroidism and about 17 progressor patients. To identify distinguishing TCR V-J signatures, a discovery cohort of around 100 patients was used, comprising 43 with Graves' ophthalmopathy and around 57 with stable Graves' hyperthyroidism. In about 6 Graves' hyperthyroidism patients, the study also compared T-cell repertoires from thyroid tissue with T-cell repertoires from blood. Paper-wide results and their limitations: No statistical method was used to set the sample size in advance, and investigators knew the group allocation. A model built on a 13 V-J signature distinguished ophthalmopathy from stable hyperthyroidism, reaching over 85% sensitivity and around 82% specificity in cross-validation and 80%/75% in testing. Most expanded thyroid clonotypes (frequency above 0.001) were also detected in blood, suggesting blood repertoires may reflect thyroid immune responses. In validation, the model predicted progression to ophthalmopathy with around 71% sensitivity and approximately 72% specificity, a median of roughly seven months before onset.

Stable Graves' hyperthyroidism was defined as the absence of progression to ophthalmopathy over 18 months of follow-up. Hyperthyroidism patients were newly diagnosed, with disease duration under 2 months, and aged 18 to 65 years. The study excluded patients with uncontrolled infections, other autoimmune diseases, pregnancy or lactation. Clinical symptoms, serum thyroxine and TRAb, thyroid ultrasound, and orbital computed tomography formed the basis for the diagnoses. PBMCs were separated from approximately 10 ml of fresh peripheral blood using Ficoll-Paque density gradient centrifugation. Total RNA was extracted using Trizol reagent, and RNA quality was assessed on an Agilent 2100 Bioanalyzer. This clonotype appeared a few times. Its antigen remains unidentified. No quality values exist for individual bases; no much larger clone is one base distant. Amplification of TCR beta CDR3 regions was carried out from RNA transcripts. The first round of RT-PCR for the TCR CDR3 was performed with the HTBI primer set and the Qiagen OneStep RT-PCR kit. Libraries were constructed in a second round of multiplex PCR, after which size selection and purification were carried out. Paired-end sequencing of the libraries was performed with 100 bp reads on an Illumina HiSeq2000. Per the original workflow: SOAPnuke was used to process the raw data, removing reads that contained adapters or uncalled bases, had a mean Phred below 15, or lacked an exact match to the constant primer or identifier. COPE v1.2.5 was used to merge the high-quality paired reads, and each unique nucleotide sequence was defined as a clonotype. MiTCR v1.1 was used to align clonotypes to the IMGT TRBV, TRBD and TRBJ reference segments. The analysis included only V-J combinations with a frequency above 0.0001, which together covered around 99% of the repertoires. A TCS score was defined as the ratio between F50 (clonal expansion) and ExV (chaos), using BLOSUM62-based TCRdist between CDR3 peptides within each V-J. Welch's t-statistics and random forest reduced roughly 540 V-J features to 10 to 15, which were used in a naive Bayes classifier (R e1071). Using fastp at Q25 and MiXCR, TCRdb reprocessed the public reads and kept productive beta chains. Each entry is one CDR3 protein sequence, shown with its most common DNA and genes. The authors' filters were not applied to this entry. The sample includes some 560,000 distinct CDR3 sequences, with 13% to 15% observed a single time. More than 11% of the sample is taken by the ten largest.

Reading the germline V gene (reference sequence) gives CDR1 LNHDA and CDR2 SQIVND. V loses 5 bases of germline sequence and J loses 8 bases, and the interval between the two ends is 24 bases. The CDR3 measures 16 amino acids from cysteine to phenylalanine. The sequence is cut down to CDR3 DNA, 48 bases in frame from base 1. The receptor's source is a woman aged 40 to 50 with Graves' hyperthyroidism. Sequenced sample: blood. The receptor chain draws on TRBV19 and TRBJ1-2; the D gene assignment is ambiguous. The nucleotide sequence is TGTGCCAGTAGTGTCAAACTTGGGGTAACGACGAGGGGCTACACCTTC. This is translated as CASSVKLGVTTRGYTF.